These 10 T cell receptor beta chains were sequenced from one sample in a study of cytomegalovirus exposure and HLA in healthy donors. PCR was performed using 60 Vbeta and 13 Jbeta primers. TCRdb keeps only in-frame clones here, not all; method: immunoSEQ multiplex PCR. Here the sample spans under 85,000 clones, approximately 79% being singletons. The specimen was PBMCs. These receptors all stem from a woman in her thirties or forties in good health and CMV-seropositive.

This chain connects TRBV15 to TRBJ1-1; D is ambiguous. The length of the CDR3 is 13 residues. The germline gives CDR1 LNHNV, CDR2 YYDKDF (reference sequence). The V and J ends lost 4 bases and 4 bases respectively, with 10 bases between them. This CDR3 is CATSIDTSTEAFF. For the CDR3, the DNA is TGTGCCACCAGCATCGACACCTCCACTGAAGCTTTCTTT.

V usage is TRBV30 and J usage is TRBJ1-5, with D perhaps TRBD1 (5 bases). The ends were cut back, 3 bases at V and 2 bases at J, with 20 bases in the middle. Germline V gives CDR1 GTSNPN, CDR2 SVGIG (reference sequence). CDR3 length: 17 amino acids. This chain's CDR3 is CAWRLRMGGGGNQPQHF. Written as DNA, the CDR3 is TGTGCCTGGAGGCTTCGGATGGGGGGAGGGGGCAATCAGCCCCAGCATTTT.

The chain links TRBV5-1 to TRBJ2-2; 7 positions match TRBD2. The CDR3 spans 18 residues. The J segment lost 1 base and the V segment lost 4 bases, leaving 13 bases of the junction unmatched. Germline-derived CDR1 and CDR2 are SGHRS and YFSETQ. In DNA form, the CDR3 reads TGCGCCAGCAGCCCCACGGGGGGACCAATTTTGAACACCGGGGAGCTGTTTTTT. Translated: CASSPTGGPILNTGELFF.

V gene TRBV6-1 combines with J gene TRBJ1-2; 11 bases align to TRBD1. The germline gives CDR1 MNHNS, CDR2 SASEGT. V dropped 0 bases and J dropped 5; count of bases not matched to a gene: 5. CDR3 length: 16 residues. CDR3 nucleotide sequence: TGTGCCAGCAGTGAAGCCCTCGGACAGGGGGCGTATGGCTACACCTTC. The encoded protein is CASSEALGQGAYGYTF.

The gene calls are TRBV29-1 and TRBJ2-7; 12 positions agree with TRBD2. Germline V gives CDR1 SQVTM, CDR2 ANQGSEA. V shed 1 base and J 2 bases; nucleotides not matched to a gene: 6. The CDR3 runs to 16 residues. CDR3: CSVEGTSGRPTYEQYF. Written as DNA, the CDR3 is TGCAGCGTTGAAGGAACTAGCGGGAGGCCTACCTACGAGCAGTACTTC.

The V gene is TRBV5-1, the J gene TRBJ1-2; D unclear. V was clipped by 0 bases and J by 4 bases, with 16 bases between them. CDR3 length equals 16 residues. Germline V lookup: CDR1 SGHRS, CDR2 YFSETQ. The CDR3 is CASSLAEDPTGYGYTF. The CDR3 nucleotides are TGCGCCAGCAGCTTGGCGGAGGACCCCACTGGCTATGGCTACACCTTC.

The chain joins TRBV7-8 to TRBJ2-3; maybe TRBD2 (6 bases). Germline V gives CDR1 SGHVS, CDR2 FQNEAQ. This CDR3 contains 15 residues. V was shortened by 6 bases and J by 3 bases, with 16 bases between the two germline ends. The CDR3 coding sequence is TGTGCCAGCAGTAGGGACTCCCTGGGGACAGATACGCAGTATTTT. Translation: CASSRDSLGTDTQYF. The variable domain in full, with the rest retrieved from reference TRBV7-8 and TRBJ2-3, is GAGVSQSPRYKVAKRGQDVALRCDPISGHVSLFWYQQALGQGPEFLTYFQNEAQLDKSGLPSDRFFAERPEGSVSTLKIQRTQQEDSAVYLCASSRDSLGTDTQYFGPGTRLTVL.

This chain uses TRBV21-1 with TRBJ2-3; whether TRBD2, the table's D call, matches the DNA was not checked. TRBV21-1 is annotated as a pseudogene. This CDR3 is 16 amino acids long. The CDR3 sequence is CASSKISWIYPDTQYF. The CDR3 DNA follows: TGTGCCAGCAGCAAGATTAGCTGGATATACCCAGATACGCAGTATTTT.

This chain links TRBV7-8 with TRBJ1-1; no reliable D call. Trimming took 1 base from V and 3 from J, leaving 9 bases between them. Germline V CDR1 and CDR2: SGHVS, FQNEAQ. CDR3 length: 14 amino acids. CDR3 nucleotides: TGTGCCAGCAGCTTAGGACATTCGGACACTGAAGCTTTCTTT. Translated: CASSLGHSDTEAFF. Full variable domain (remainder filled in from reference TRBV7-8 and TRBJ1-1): GAGVSQSPRYKVAKRGQDVALRCDPISGHVSLFWYQQALGQGPEFLTYFQNEAQLDKSGLPSDRFFAERPEGSVSTLKIQRTQQEDSAVYLCASSLGHSDTEAFFGQGTRLTVV.

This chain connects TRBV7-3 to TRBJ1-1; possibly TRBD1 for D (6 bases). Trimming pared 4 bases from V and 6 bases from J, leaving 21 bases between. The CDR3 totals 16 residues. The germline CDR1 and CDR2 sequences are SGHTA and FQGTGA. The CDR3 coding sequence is TGTGCCAGCAGCTCCCGCCAACTAACAGGGATCTCTGAAGCTTTCTTT. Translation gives CASSSRQLTGISEAFF.